A few counts support the clone carrying this T cell receptor (beta chain). As yet, its antigen is unknown. The source of the sample is a study of T cells in Graves' hyperthyroidism and ophthalmopathy. Overall study results and limits: Through a model of 13 V-J features, ophthalmopathy was separated from stable hyperthyroidism. Model predictions of ophthalmopathy came a median approximately seven months before onset. In the blood, most expanded thyroid clonotypes above 0.001 appeared as well.

The TCR beta CDR3 regions underwent amplification using RNA transcripts as the source. In the first-round RT-PCR of the TCR CDR3, the HTBI primer set was used. TCRdb independently ran MiXCR on the multiplex PCR reads; one entry per CDR3 protein. The data show 310,000 or so distinct CDR3 sequences, about 18% seen once. The TCR originated in an older woman with Graves' ophthalmopathy. What was sequenced was blood.

CDR3 residues: CASSLGDNSGANVLTF. The CDR3 region has the DNA TGCGCCAGCAGCTTGGGGGACAATTCCGGGGCCAACGTCCTGACTTTC. The J gene is TRBJ2-6, the V gene TRBV5-1; tentatively, D is TRBD1 (6 bases). Germline CDR1 reads SGHRS; CDR2 reads YFSETQ. Trimming took 0 bases from V and 4 from J, leaving 11 bases between them. The CDR3 covers 16 residues.